The T cell receptor (beta chain) under discussion was sequenced for a study of OX40 agonist ivuxolimab in advanced cancers. Notes on the research overall: The costimulatory receptor OX40 (CD134) was targeted by ivuxolimab, a fully human IgG2 agonistic monoclonal antibody. Three dose-escalation patients achieved partial responses, one with hepatocellular carcinoma and two with cutaneous melanoma. The paper describes the monotherapy dose-escalation part (N ≈ 51 patients) of the phase I trial of ivuxolimab. In the dose-escalation cohort, over 65% of patients were male, and the mean age was approximately 60 years, with a range of roughly 20 to 85. Peripheral TCRbeta sequencing was intended to test whether TCR sequence diversity was altered and clonal T-cell expansion was caused by ivuxolimab. Among the roughly 50 dose-escalation patients, about 20 had hepatocellular carcinoma, 15 or so melanoma, 9 renal cell carcinoma and 9 head and neck cancer. Patients were allowed to have had prior anti-PD-1, anti-PD-L1 or anti-CTLA-4 therapy, and approximately 41% of the dose-escalation patients had previously received checkpoint inhibitors. Intravenous ivuxolimab was administered to patients every 2 weeks at six dose levels: 0.01, 0.1, 0.3, 1.5, 3 and 10 mg/kg. General study outcomes and caveats: The antigen specificity of the peripheral T cells that underwent clonal expansion was not determined. Low levels of normalized T-cell clonal expansion were also shown by some nonresponding patients. Clonal expansion of both CD4+ and CD8+ blood T cells was observed from baseline to week 6 at doses 0.1 to 3.0 mg/kg. After ivuxolimab, more expanded clones were found on average in CD8+ T cells than in CD4+ T cells. Partial responders in the 0.1-3.0 mg/kg groups had among the lowest normalized peripheral clonal expansion, especially among CD8+ T cells.

Concerning this clone itself: Its antigen specificity is not known. No per-base quality is available; no much larger clone lies one base away.

For sequencing of the TCRbeta CDR3 region, genomic DNA was extracted from the sorted cells. The immunoSEQ Assay was used to sequence the TCRbeta CDR3 regions. This immuneACCESS table, as held by TCRdb, lists in-frame sequences with V and J called but not all clones. Of the missing ones, under half trace to an unresolved V gene in checked studies; the others have no known cause. For this sample the table gives 75,000 to 100,000 clones, of which roughly nine tenths were detected only once. The ten largest make up 0.31% of the sample. Patients with a history of autoimmune disease or receiving systemic immunosuppression were excluded from the trial. Peripheral blood for TCR sequencing was collected from all dose cohorts at baseline, on cycle 4 day 1, and on cycle 7 day 1. Samples came from an open-label, multicenter, first-in-human phase I dose-escalation trial of ivuxolimab. The trial enrolled adults with locally advanced or metastatic head and neck squamous cell, hepatocellular, melanoma or renal cell carcinoma. Before TCR sequencing, CD4+ T cells and CD8+ T cells from peripheral blood were sorted into separate populations.

The sequencing used CD4+ or CD8+ T cells sorted from blood, collected in a trial of the OX40 agonist ivuxolimab. The clonotype was recovered from an adult with an advanced solid tumor such as melanoma, head and neck, liver or kidney cancer.

The sequenced DNA: TGTGCCAGCAGTTTATTAGGTAGCGGGAGTGGGAATGAGCAGTTCTTC. This codes for CASSLLGSGSGNEQFF. Recombination linked TRBV27 to TRBJ2-1, with TRBD2 identical over 9 junction bases. V is cut back by 1 base and J by 7 bases, with 8 bases in the junction unmatched. From a lookup of the germline V gene (reference sequence), CDR1 and CDR2 are MNHEY and SMNVEV. Inclusive of the bounding cysteine and phenylalanine, the CDR3 is 16 residues long. Only CDR3 DNA is held: 48 bases, read in frame from base 1.